This section outlines one T cell receptor beta chain sequence together with its context. TCRdb keeps only in-frame clones here, not all; method: immunoSEQ multiplex PCR. Among under 500,000 clones listed, 80% to 90% were seen once. These data are taken from a study of blood T cell repertoires in COVID-19. Sequencing was performed on PBMCs or T cells enriched from blood (not recorded which). The source of this sequence is a man aged 30 to 45 who had recovered from COVID-19.

As DNA, the CDR3 is TGTGCCTGGAGTGTACTTAGCGGGAGTGAGCAGTTCTTC. Amino acid sequence: CAWSVLSGSEQFF. The V gene is TRBV30, the J gene TRBJ2-1; TRBD2 agrees at 9 bases. The CDR3 contains 13 residues. V gave up 0 bases and J gave up 9 bases; unmatched junction bases: 3. Per germline, CDR1 GTSNPN and CDR2 SVGIG (reference sequence).